These T cell receptor beta chains were read from a single sample in a study of blood T cell repertoires in COVID-19. Sequencing used immunoSEQ multiplex PCR; TCRdb keeps in-frame clones, though not all of them. The sample records about 99,000 clones, about 90% being singletons. The sample taken for sequencing was peripheral blood. The source of these receptors is a man aged 50 to 60 in a cohort sampled during active COVID-19. Both conserved end residues are part of each CDR3. D genes are given only for firm matches. Clone size is given for some rows only: seen once, a few or many times, or a class if the clone is expanded.

D	V	size	J	DNA	CDR3
TRBD1	TRBV4-1	NA	TRBJ2-1	TGCGCCAGCAGCCAAGAGCGGACAGGGGGGGATCCCTCCTACAATGAGCAGTTCTTC	CASSQERTGGDPSYNEQFF
TRBD1	TRBV10-3	NA	TRBJ1-2	TGTGCCATCAGCCAAGATTGGACAGGGGAAGGGCTTGGCTACACCTTC	CAISQDWTGEGLGYTF
TRBD1	TRBV5-4	NA	TRBJ1-2	TGTGCCAGCAGCTTGGACAGGGGCTTTGGCTACACCTTC	CASSLDRGFGYTF
NA	TRBV28	NA	TRBJ1-3	TGTGCCAGCAGTTTACTTGGCAGTCATGGAAACACCATATATTTT	CASSLLGSHGNTIYF
TRBD2	TRBV19	once	TRBJ2-1	TGTGCCAGTAGTATTGGGAGGGGAGATGAGCAGTTCTTC	CASSIGRGDEQFF
NA	TRBV6-5	NA	TRBJ1-2	TGTGCCAGCAGCCTTGGAGGGAAGGGCTACACCTTC	CASSLGGKGYTF
NA	TRBV27	once	TRBJ1-1	TGTGCCAGCAGTTTTGGGGGGGTGTCTGAAGCTTTCTTT	CASSFGGVSEAFF
NA	TRBV5-4	NA	TRBJ1-4	TGTGCCAGCAGCTCCATGAGGGAAAATGAAAAACTGTTTTTT	CASSSMRENEKLFF
NA	TRBV6-5	NA	TRBJ1-1	TGTGCCAGCAGCCCGGTTTATCTGAACACTGAAGCTTTCTTT	CASSPVYLNTEAFF
NA	TRBV4-1	NA	TRBJ2-5	TGCGCCAGCAGCCAAGAGGGGGGTGACCCAGGGACCCAGTACTTC	CASSQEGGDPGTQYF
NA	TRBV7-3	NA	TRBJ2-1	TGTGCCAGCAGTTTTAGGGGAACGGTGAATGAGCAGTTCTTC	CASSFRGTVNEQFF
NA	TRBV7-6	once	TRBJ2-3	TGTGCCAGCGGAGGAGCAACTTACGGGGGAGGCGGCACAGATACGCAGTATTTT	CASGGATYGGGGTDTQYF
TRBD1	TRBV28	NA	TRBJ1-2	TGTGCCAGCAGTCCCCCCAAGGGGGCAGGTGGCTACACCTTC	CASSPPKGAGGYTF
TRBD2	TRBV5-4	once	TRBJ2-2	TGTGCCAGCAGCCCACCCGGGACTAGCGATAACACCGGGGAGCTGTTTTTT	CASSPPGTSDNTGELFF
TRBD1	TRBV9	NA	TRBJ1-4	TGTGCCATCCGGACAGGCGGGAATGAAAAACTGTTTTTT	CAIRTGGNEKLFF
TRBD1	TRBV18	NA	TRBJ1-1	TGTGCCAGCTCACTAACAGCCGGGACAGGGGCTTTGGTATTCACTGAAGCTTTCTTT	CASSLTAGTGALVFTEAFF
NA	TRBV6-5	NA	TRBJ2-3	TGTGCCAGCACGGGGGGCCCTAGCACAGATACGCAGTATTTT	CASTGGPSTDTQYF
NA	TRBV19	NA	TRBJ1-5	TGTGCCAGTAGCCACGGCAGGGGAAGTAGCAATCAGCCCCAGCATTTT	CASSHGRGSSNQPQHF
TRBD1	TRBV19	NA	TRBJ1-2	TGTGCCAGTAGTTGGACAGGGGGCCTCTCTAACTATGGCTACACCTTC	CASSWTGGLSNYGYTF
NA	TRBV7-9	NA	TRBJ2-5	TGTGCCAGCAGCTTAGATTTAAGCAGGGGAGAGACCCAGTACTTC	CASSLDLSRGETQYF
NA	TRBV10-3	NA	TRBJ1-4	TGTGCCATCAGTGGGCAGAAGGAGTACGAAAAACTGTTTTTT	CAISGQKEYEKLFF
TRBD1	TRBV6-5	NA	TRBJ2-7	TGTGCCAGCAGAATTGTACAGGGGGCGAACGAGCAGTACTTC	CASRIVQGANEQYF
NA	TRBV7-8	NA	TRBJ2-5	TGTGCCAGCAGCCCTAGGACAGATCAAGAGACCCAGTACTTC	CASSPRTDQETQYF
TRBD1	TRBV19	once	TRBJ1-6	TGTGCCAGTAGCCCGGGACAGAATTATTCACCCCTCCACTTT	CASSPGQNYSPLHF
NA	TRBV6-1	NA	TRBJ1-5	TGTGCCAGCAGTGAAGCTTCCCAGGGAGGTTACAGCAATCAGCCCCAGCATTTT	CASSEASQGGYSNQPQHF
NA	TRBV3-1/TRBV3-2	NA	TRBJ1-3	TGTGCCAGCAGCCACCAGCGGTTCCGAGGCTCTGGAAACACCATATATTTT	CASSHQRFRGSGNTIYF
TRBD1	TRBV11-2	NA	TRBJ1-5	TGTGCCAGCAGCTCCGGGACAGGGGCGGATCAGCCCCAGCATTTT	CASSSGTGADQPQHF
NA	TRBV5-4	once	TRBJ1-6	TGTGCCAGCAGCTTGGGGACCGCGCGGGATAATTCACCCCTCCACTTT	CASSLGTARDNSPLHF
TRBD1	TRBV29-1	NA	TRBJ1-1	TGCAGCGTTCAGACAGGGGAAGGCACTGAAGCTTTCTTT	CSVQTGEGTEAFF
NA	TRBV2	few	TRBJ2-6	TGTGCCAGCAGTGAAACTAGCTCTGGGGCCAACGTCCTGACTTTC	CASSETSSGANVLTF
NA	TRBV13	NA	TRBJ1-2	TGTGCCAGCAGCTTAGGCCCGCTCAGGGGCTACACCTTC	CASSLGPLRGYTF
NA	TRBV6-5	NA	TRBJ1-1	TGTGCCAGCAGTATAGGGGTCAATTTGAACACTGAAGCTTTCTTT	CASSIGVNLNTEAFF
TRBD2	TRBV27	NA	TRBJ2-6	TGTGCCAGCGGTCCGGGGGGCTCTGGGGCCAACGTCCTGACTTTC	CASGPGGSGANVLTF
TRBD2	TRBV7-2	NA	TRBJ2-5	TGTGCCAGCAGCTTTGGTAGCGGGGCCAGGGAGACCCAGTACTTC	CASSFGSGARETQYF
TRBD2	TRBV6-6	NA	TRBJ2-2	TGTGCCAGCAGTCCACTCGCCGGGACTAGAAACACCGGGGAGCTGTTTTTT	CASSPLAGTRNTGELFF
TRBD1	TRBV6-2/TRBV6-3	NA	TRBJ1-6	TGTGCCAGCAGTCGCCCGGGACAGAATTCACCCCTCCACTTT	CASSRPGQNSPLHF
NA	TRBV4-1	NA	TRBJ2-5	TGCGCCAGCAGCCCGACAGAGAACCAAGAGACCCAGTACTTC	CASSPTENQETQYF
NA	TRBV11-2	NA	TRBJ2-6	TGTGCCAGCAGCTTCGGGGGACAGTTCCTTTACTCTGGGGCCAACGTCCTGACTTTC	CASSFGGQFLYSGANVLTF
NA	TRBV12-3/TRBV12-4	NA	TRBJ2-7	TGTGCCAGCAGTTTTAGAAGCGAGCAGTACTTC	CASSFRSEQYF
NA	TRBV5-4	NA	TRBJ2-2	TGTGCCAGCAGCTTGGGAGGGTCGAACACCGGGGAGCTGTTTTTT	CASSLGGSNTGELFF
NA	TRBV11-2	NA	TRBJ1-1	TGTGCCAGCAGCTTAGGTGGGGGGTGGAACACTGAAGCTTTCTTT	CASSLGGGWNTEAFF
TRBD2	TRBV7-2	once	TRBJ2-5	TGTGCCAGCAGCTCCTGGACTAGCGGGGGGGTCGGGACCCAGTACTTC	CASSSWTSGGVGTQYF
NA	TRBV5-1	NA	TRBJ2-3	TGCGCCAGCAGCTTGGGGGATGGGGCTAGAGGCACAGATACGCAGTATTTT	CASSLGDGARGTDTQYF
NA	TRBV7-8	NA	TRBJ2-5	TGTGCCAGCACCTCCCCAGCGTCTCGGGAGACCCAGTACTTC	CASTSPASRETQYF
NA	TRBV11-2	NA	TRBJ2-1	TGTGCCAGCAGCTTAAACCCGGCAGGGGGAGGAAGGGATGAGCAGTTCTTC	CASSLNPAGGGRDEQFF
TRBD1	TRBV5-4	NA	TRBJ1-2	TGTGCCAGCAGCTTGGATCCAGGGGGCGTCAGGGGCTACACCTTC	CASSLDPGGVRGYTF
TRBD1	TRBV5-4	NA	TRBJ1-3	TGTGCCAGCAGCTACTTCCTAACAGGGGGAATAGGGTCTGGAAACACCATATATTTT	CASSYFLTGGIGSGNTIYF
NA	TRBV5-1	NA	TRBJ1-1	TGCGCCAGCAGCTTGGCCTCGGCAGGGGTTCAAAATGAAGCTTTCTTT	CASSLASAGVQNEAFF
TRBD1	TRBV4-3	few	TRBJ1-5	TGCGCCAGCAGCCAGTCCGGACAGGGGGGCATGCCCCAGCATTTT	CASSQSGQGGMPQHF
NA	TRBV9	once	TRBJ1-6	TGTGCCAGCAGCGTCAGTGGCGGTTATAATTCACCCCTCCACTTT	CASSVSGGYNSPLHF
NA	TRBV5-8	NA	TRBJ1-2	TGTGCCAGCAGCTTGGGGAGGCTTTCGAACTATGGCTACACCTTC	CASSLGRLSNYGYTF
NA	TRBV21-1	NA	TRBJ1-2	TGTGCCAGCAGCAAAGCGTCGGCAGGGAAATATAACTATGGCTACACCTTC	CASSKASAGKYNYGYTF
TRBD2	TRBV2	few	TRBJ2-7	TGTGCCAGCAGGGAGCTAGCGGGGGGGCTCTACGAGCAGTACTTC	CASRELAGGLYEQYF
TRBD2	TRBV3-1/TRBV3-2	NA	TRBJ2-3	TGTGCCAGCAGCCAAATATCTGCGGCCGGGGGGGCTAGCACAGATACGCAGTATTTT	CASSQISAAGGASTDTQYF